The sequence of this TCR beta chain was determined in a study of blood T cell repertoires in COVID-19. Study at large: Donors in the United States, Italy and Spain gave samples during acute or convalescent COVID-19.

The Seattle patients joined while their infection was active and were tracked longitudinally afterward. This CDR3 is 18 amino acids long. Per the germline V gene, CDR1 is KGHSH and CDR2 is LQKENI. After removal of 3 bases from V and 7 bases from J, the junction contained 13 bases not matched to a gene. Source study methods: It was from reference gene primer amplification that nucleated cell counts were estimated. Libraries were prepared by immunoSEQ multiplex PCR; TCRdb keeps only in-frame clonotypes and omits some of them. V, J and clone size are taken as reported in that table, and D and trimming were inferred from the DNA itself. The data contain roughly 130,000 clones, more than 90% of them singletons.

The origin of this receptor is a man between 60 and 75 years old with COVID-19, enrolled during active disease. V is TRBV18 and J is TRBJ2-1; 12 bases are a match to TRBD2. Specimen: peripheral blood. The CDR3 bases are TGTGCCAGCTCACCGAGACTAGCGGGAGCCGGTAAGCAAAATGAGCAGTTCTTC. This gives the protein CASSPRLAGAGKQNEQFF.